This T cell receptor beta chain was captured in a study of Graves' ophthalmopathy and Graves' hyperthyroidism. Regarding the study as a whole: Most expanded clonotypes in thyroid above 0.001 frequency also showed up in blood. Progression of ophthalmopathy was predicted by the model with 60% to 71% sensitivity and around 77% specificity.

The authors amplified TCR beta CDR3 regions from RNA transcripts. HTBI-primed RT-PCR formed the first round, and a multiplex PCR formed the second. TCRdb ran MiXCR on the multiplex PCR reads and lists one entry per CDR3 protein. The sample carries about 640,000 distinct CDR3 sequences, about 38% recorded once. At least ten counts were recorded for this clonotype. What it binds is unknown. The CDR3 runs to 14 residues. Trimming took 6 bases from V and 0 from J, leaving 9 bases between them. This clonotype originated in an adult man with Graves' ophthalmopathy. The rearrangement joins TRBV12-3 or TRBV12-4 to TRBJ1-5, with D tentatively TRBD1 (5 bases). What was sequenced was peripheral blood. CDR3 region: CASRAGNSNQPQHF. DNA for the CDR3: TGTGCCAGCAGAGCAGGGAATAGCAATCAGCCCCAGCATTTT.